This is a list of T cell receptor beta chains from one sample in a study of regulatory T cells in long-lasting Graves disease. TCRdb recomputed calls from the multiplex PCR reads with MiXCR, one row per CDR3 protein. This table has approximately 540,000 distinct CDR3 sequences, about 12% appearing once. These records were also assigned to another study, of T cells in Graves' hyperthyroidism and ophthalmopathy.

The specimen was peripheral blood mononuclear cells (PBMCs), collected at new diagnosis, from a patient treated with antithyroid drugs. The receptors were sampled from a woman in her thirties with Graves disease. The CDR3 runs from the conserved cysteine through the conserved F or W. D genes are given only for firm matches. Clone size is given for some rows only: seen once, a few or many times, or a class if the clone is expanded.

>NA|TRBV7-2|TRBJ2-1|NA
CASSSSRGQFF
TGTGCCAGCAGCTCCTCCCGCGGGCAGTTCTTC
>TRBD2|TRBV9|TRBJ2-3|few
CASSVSGSPPDTQYF
TGTGCCAGCAGCGTCAGCGGGAGCCCCCCGGATACGCAGTATTTT
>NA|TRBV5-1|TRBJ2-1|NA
CASSFRDAYNEQFF
TGCGCCAGCAGCTTCCGGGACGCCTACAATGAGCAGTTCTTC
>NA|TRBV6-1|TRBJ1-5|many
CASSKGGLQPQHF
TGTGCCAGCAGTAAGGGGGGGCTTCAGCCCCAGCATTTT
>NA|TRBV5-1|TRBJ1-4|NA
CASSLAADYRANEKLFF
TGCGCCAGCAGCTTGGCCGCAGACTACAGGGCTAATGAAAAACTGTTTTTT
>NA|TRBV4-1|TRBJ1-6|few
CASSQDRTDNSPLHF
TGCGCCAGCAGCCAAGATAGGACCGATAATTCACCCCTCCACTTT
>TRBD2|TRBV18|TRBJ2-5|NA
CASSPPWLAEETQYF
TGTGCCAGCTCACCACCGTGGCTAGCGGAAGAGACCCAGTACTTC
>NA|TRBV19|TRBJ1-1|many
CATGGNTEAFF
TGTGCTACGGGGGGTAACACTGAAGCTTTCTTT
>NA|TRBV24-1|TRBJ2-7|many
CATSRQAFSEQYF
TGTGCCACCAGTCGGCAGGCGTTTTCCGAGCAGTACTTC
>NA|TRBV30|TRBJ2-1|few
CAQRIARDNEQFF
TGTGCCCAAAGAATCGCCAGGGACAATGAGCAGTTCTTC
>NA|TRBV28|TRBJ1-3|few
CASSVTGSGNTIYF
TGTGCCAGCAGTGTAACAGGGTCTGGAAACACCATATATTTT
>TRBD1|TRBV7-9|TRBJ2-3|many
CASSPPGQITDTQYF
TGTGCCAGCAGCCCGCCGGGACAGATCACAGATACGCAGTATTTT
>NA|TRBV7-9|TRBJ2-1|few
CASSSGLLSSYNEQFF
TGTGCCAGCAGCTCCGGTCTCCTGAGCTCCTACAATGAGCAGTTCTTC